This T cell receptor beta chain was identified during a study of response to subunit inactivated influenza vaccine. General study results and limits: A suggestion made by the authors is that each seasonal influenza vaccination recruits few new T cells.

Each CDR3 protein is one row after TCRdb ran MiXCR on the RT-PCR reads. Of hundreds of thousands of distinct CDR3 sequences in the sample, approximately 15% are singletons; the top ten hold 7.5% to 8%. A few counts support this clonotype. The antigen is unknown. The TCR was taken from a man aged 45-60 years who received an inactivated influenza vaccine. Sequenced material: PBMCs from blood, taken about 14 days before vaccination.

CDR3 DNA: TGCAGCGTTGGGGCAGGTACCGCCCGCGAGCAGTACTTC. Translation gives CSVGAGTAREQYF. The rearrangement links TRBV29-1 to TRBJ2-7; D remains ambiguous. Germline V gene data show CDR1 as SQVTM and CDR2 as ANQGSEA. The V end lost 4 bases, the J end lost 6 bases, and 16 bases lay between the germline ends. The CDR3 has 13 residues.